This T cell receptor (beta chain) appears in the sequencing data of a study of shared clonotypes between healthy human individuals. The wider study: The donor group consisted of two women and three men, aged 18 to 49. Findings and caveats of the study: Naive subsets generally had larger estimated richness than memory subsets.

The study ran the assay at deep level. The sorted-subset replicate PCRs were given approximately 190 ng DNA, which is 25,000 to 35,000 T cell genomes. Profiled with immunoSEQ multiplex PCR; TCRdb holds only in-frame clones, not every one. The sample includes 2,500,000 or so clones, around 93% of them seen just once. In the case of this clone: The antigen remains undetermined.

Germline assignment: CDR1 SGHDT and CDR2 YYEEEE. The CDR3 is 13 amino acids. Trimming took off 2 bases at V and 3 bases at J, with 8 bases between the two ends. This clonotype was obtained from a man between 18 and 35 years old in good health. Some clones in this sample may be carry-over from other donors' samples. The sequenced sample consisted of naive CD4+ T cells from PBMCs. The subset is: CD45RA+ positively selected. The chain links TRBV5-6 to TRBJ1-2; maybe TRBD1 (5 bases). This CDR3 reads CASSLGAYYGYTF. CDR3 coding DNA: TGTGCCAGCAGCTTAGGGGCTTACTATGGCTACACCTTC.